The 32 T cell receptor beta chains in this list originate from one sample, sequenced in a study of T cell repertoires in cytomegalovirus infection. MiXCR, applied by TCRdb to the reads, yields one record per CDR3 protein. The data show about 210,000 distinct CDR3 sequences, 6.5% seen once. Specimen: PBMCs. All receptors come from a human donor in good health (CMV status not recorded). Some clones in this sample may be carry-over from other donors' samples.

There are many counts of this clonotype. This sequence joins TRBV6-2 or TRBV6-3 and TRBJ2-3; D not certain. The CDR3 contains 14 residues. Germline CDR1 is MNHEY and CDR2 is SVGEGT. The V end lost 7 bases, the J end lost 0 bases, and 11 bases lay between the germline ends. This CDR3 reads CASNGLPSTDTQYF. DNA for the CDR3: TGTGCCAGCAACGGCCTCCCTAGCACAGATACGCAGTATTTT.

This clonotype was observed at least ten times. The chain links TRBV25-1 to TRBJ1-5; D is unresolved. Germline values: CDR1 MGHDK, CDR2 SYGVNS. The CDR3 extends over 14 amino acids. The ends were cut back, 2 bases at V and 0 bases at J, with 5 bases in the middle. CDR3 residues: CASSEETSNQPQHF. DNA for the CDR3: TGTGCCAGCAGTGAAGAAACTAGCAATCAGCCCCAGCATTTT.

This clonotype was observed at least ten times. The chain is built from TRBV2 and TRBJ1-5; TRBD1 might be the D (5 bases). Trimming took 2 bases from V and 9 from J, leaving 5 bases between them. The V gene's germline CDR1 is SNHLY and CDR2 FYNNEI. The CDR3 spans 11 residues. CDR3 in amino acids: CASSERGPQHF. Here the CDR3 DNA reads TGTGCCAGCAGTGAAAGGGGGCCCCAGCATTTT.

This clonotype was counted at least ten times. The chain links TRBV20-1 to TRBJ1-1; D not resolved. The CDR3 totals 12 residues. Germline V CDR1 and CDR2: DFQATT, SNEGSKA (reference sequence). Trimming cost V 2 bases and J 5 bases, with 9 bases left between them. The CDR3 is CSARYGVTEAFF. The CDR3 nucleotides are TGCAGTGCTAGATACGGAGTGACTGAAGCTTTCTTT.

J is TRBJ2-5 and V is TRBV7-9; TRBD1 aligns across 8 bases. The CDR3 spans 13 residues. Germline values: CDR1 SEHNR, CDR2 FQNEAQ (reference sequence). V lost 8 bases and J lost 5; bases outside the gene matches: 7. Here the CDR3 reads CASRQGAVETQYF. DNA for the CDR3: TGTGCCAGCCGCCAGGGGGCTGTCGAGACCCAGTACTTC.

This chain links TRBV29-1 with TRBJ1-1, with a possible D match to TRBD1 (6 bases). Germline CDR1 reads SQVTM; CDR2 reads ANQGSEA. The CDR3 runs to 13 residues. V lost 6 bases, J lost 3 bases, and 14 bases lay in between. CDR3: CSVFQGRDTEAFF. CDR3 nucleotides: TGCAGCGTATTTCAGGGGCGGGACACTGAAGCTTTCTTT.

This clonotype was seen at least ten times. The CDR3 sequence: CASTSSGGSYNEQFF. The CDR3 DNA reads as TGTGCCAGCACCTCAAGCGGGGGGTCCTACAATGAGCAGTTCTTC. V is TRBV7-2 and J is TRBJ2-1; the match to TRBD2 covers 9 bases. The CDR3 loop spans 15 amino acids. Germline assignment: CDR1 SGHTA and CDR2 FQGNSA. With 7 bases clipped from V and 1 base from J, the junction kept 5 bases outside the gene matches. The full variable domain, rest sourced from reference TRBV7-2 and TRBJ2-1, is GAGVSQSPSNKVTEKGKDVELRCDPISGHTALYWYRQSLGQGLEFLIYFQGNSAPDKSGLPSDRFSAERTGGSVSTLTIQRTQQEDSAVYLCASTSSGGSYNEQFFGPGTRLTVL.

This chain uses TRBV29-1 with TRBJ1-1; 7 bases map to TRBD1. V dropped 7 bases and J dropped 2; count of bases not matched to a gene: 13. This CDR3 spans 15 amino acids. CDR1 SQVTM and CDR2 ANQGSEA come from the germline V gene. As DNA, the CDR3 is TGCAGCGGACGCTTTGGGGGGACAGTTAACACTGAAGCTTTCTTT. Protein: CSGRFGGTVNTEAFF.

The CDR3 reads CSVMPRSNTGELFF. The CDR3 coding sequence is TGCAGCGTTATGCCAAGATCGAACACCGGGGAGCTGTTTTTT. The chain recombines TRBV29-1 with TRBJ2-2, with no clear D. CDR1 and CDR2 (germline): SQVTM, ANQGSEA. V lost 5 bases, J lost 0 bases, and 10 bases lay in between. CDR3 size: 14 residues.

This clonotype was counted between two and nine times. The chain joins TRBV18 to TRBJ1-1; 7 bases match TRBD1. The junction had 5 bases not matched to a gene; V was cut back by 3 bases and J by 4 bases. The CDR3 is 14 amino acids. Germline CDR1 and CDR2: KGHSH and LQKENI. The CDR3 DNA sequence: TGTGCCAGCTCACCCGAGACAGGGCTCACTGAAGCTTTCTTT. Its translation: CASSPETGLTEAFF.

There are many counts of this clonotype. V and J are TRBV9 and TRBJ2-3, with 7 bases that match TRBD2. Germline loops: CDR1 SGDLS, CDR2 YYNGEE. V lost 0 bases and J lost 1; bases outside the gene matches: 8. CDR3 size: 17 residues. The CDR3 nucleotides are TGTGCCAGCAGCGTAGGACTAGCAGGAACCGGCACAGATACGCAGTATTTT. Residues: CASSVGLAGTGTDTQYF.

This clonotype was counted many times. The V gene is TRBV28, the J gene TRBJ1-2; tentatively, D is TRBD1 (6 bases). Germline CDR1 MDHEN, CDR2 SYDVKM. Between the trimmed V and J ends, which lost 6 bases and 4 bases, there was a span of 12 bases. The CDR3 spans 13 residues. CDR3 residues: CASSLQGSYGYTF. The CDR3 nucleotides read TGTGCCAGCAGCCTACAGGGTAGCTATGGCTACACCTTC.

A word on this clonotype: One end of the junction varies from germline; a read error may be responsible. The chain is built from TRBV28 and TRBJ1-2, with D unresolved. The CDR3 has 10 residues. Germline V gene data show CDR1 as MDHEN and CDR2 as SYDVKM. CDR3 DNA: TGTGCCAACAGTCGCTATGGCTACACCTTC. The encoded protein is CANSRYGYTF.

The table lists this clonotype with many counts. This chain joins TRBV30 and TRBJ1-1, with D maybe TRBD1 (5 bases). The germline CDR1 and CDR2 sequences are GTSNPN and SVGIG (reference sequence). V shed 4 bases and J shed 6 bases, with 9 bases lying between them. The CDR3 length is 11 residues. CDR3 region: CAWITGAEAFF. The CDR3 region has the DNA TGTGCCTGGATAACAGGCGCTGAAGCTTTCTTT.

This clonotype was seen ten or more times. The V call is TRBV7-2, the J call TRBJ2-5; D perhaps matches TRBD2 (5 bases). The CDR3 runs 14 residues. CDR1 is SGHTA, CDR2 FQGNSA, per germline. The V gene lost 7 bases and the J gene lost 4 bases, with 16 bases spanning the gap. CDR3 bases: TGTGCCAGCACCCGGGTCGGCGGGCGAGAGACCCAGTACTTC. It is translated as CASTRVGGRETQYF. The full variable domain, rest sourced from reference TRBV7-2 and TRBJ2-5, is GAGVSQSPSNKVTEKGKDVELRCDPISGHTALYWYRQSLGQGLEFLIYFQGNSAPDKSGLPSDRFSAERTGGSVSTLTIQRTQQEDSAVYLCASTRVGGRETQYFGPGTRLLVL.

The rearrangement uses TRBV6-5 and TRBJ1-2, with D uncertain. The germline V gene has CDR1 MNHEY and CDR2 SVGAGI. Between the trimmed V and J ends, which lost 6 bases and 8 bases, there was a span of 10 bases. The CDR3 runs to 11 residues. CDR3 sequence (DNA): TGTGCCAGCAGCCACACGGGCGGCTACACCTTC. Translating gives CASSHTGGYTF.

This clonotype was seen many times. For the CDR3, the DNA is TGTGCCAGCAGTTTGGGGGGCGACTTTTATGAGCAGTTCTTC. Amino acid sequence: CASSLGGDFYEQFF. The chain recombines TRBV27 with TRBJ2-1; possibly TRBD1 or TRBD2 for D (6 bases each). Germline-derived CDR1 and CDR2 are MNHEY and SMNVEV (reference sequence). Trimming took 3 bases from V and 8 from J, leaving 14 bases between them. CDR3 length equals 14 residues.

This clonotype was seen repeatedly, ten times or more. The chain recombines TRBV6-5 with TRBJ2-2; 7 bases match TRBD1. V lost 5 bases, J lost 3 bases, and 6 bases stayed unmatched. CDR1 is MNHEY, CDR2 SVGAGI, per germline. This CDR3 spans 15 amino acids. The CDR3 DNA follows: TGTGCCAGCAGTCCGATACAGGGGCACACCGGGGAGCTGTTTTTT. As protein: CASSPIQGHTGELFF.

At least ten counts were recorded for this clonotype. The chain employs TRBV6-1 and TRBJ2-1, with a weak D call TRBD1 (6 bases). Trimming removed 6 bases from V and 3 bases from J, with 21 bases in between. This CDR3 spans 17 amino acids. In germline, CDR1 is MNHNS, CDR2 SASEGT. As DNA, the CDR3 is TGTGCCAGCAGGGAATTCAACACAGGGTTGGACTACAATGAGCAGTTCTTC. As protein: CASREFNTGLDYNEQFF.

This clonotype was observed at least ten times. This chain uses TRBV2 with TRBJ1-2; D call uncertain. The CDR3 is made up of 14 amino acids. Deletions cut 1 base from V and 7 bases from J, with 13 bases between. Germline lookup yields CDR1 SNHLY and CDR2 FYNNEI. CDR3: CASSEGWREAGYTF. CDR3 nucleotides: TGTGCCAGCAGTGAAGGGTGGAGGGAAGCTGGCTACACCTTC.

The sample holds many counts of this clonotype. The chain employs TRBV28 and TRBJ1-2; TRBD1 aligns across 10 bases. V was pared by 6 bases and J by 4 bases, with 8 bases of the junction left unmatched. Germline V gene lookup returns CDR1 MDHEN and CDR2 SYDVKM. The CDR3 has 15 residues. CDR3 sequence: CASRYSDRGSYGYTF. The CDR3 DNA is TGTGCCAGCAGATATTCGGACAGGGGGTCCTATGGCTACACCTTC.

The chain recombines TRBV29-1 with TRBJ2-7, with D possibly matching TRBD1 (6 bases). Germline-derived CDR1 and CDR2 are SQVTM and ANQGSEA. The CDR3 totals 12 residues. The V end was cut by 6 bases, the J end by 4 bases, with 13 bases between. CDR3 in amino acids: CSVSGAGYEQYF. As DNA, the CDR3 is TGCAGCGTGTCAGGGGCAGGGTACGAGCAGTACTTC.

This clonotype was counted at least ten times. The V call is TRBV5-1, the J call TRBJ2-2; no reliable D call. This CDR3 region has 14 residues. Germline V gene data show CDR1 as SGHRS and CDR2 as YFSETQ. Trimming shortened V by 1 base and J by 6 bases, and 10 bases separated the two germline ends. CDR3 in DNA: TGCGCCAGCAGCTTGTCGCAGGTCTCCGGGGAGCTGTTTTTT. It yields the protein CASSLSQVSGELFF.

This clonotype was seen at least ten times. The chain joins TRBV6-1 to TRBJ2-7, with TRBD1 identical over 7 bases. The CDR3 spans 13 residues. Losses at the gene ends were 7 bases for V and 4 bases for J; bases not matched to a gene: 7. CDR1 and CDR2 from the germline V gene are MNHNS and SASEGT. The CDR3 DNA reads TGTGCCAGCACCCAGGGGGAAGGGTACGAGCAGTACTTC. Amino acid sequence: CASTQGEGYEQYF.

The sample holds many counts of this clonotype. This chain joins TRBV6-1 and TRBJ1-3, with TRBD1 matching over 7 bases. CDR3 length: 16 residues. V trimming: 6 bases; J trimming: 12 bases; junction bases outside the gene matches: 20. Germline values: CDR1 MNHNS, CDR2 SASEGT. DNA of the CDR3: TGTGCCAGCAGATCTTGGACCGGGACAGCTTTTCCCGACATATATTTT. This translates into CASRSWTGTAFPDIYF.

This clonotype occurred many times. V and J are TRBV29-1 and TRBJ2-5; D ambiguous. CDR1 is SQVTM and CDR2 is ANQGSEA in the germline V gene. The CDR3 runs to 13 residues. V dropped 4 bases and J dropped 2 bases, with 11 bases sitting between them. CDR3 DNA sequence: TGCAGCGTTGCTCCACGACCTCAAGAGACCCAGTACTTC. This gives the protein CSVAPRPQETQYF. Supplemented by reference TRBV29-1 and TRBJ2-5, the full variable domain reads SAVISQKPSRDICQRGTSLTIQCQVDSQVTMMFWYRQQPGQSLTLIATANQGSEATYESGFVIDKFPISRPNLTFSTLTVSNMSPEDSSIYLCSVAPRPQETQYFGPGTRLLVL.

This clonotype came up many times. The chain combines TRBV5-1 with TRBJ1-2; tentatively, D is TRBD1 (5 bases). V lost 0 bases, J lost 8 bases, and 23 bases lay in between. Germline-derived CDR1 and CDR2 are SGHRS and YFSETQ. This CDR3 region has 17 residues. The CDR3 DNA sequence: TGCGCCAGCAGCTTGGGGACCTCCGGGACGAGGAGCGGGGGCTACACCTTC. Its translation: CASSLGTSGTRSGGYTF.

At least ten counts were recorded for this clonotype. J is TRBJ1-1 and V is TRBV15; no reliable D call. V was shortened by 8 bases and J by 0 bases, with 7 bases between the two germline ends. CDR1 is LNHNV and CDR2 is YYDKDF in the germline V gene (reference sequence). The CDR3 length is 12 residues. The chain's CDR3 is CATGPLNTEAFF. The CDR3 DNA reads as TGTGCCACCGGACCGTTGAACACTGAAGCTTTCTTT.

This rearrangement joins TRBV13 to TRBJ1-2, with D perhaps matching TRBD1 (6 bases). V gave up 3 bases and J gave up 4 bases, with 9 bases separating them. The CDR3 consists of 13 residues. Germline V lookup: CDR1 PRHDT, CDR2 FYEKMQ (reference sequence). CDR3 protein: CASSLDSFYGYTF. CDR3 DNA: TGTGCCAGCAGCTTGGACAGCTTCTATGGCTACACCTTC. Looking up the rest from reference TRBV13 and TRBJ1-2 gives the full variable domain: AAGVIQSPRHLIKEKRETATLKCYPIPRHDTVYWYQQGPGQDPQFLISFYEKMQSDKGSIPDRFSAQQFSDYHSELNMSSLELGDSALYFCASSLDSFYGYTFGSGTRLTVV.

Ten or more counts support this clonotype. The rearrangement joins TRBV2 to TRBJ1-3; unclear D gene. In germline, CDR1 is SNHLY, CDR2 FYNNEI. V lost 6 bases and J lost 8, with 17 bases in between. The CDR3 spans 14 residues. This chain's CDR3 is CASSFTGLADTIYF. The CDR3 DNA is TGTGCCAGCAGCTTTACGGGTCTGGCGGACACCATATATTTT.

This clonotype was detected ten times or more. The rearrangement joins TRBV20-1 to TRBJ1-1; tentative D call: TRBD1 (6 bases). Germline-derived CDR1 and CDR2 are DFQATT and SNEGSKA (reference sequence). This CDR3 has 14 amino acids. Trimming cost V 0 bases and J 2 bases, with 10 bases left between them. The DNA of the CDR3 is TGCAGTGCTAGAGATAGGGGGGGTAACACTGAAGCTTTCTTT. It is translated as CSARDRGGNTEAFF.

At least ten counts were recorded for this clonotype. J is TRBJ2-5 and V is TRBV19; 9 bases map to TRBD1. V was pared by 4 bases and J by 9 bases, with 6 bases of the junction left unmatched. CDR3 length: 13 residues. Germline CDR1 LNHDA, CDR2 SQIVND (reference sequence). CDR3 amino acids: CASSTGQGQPQYF. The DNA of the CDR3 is TGTGCCAGTAGTACCGGACAGGGGCAACCCCAGTACTTC.